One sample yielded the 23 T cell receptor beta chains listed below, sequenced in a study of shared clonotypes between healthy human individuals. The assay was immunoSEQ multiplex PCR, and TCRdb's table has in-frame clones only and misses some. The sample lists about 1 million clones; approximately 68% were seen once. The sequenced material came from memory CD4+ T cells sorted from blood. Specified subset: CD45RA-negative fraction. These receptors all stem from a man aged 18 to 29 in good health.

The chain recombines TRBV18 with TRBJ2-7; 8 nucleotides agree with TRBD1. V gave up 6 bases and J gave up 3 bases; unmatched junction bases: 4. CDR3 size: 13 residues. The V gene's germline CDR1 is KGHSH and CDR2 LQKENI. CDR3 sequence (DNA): TGTGCCAGCTCCGACGGGACAGGCTACGAGCAGTACTTC. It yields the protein CASSDGTGYEQYF.

The CDR3 sequence: CASSLSGDRVGSYTF. CDR3 DNA: TGTGCCAGCAGCTTAAGTGGGGACAGAGTAGGGAGCTACACCTTC. V usage is TRBV7-8 and J usage is TRBJ1-2; 7 bases line up with TRBD1. The CDR3 contains 15 residues. Trimming took 2 bases from V and 9 from J; bases not matched to a gene: 12. Germline values: CDR1 SGHVS, CDR2 FQNEAQ.

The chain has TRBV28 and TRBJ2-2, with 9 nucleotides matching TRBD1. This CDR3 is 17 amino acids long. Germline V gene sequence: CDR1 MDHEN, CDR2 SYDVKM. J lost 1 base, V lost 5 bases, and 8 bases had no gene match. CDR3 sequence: CASSGPMGQGNTGELFF. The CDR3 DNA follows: TGTGCCAGCAGTGGGCCGATGGGACAGGGGAACACCGGGGAGCTGTTTTTT.

The CDR3 sequence is CAWTRGPPDTQYF. CDR3 DNA: TGTGCCTGGACCAGGGGTCCACCAGATACGCAGTATTTT. The chain employs TRBV30 and TRBJ2-3; tentative D call: TRBD1 (6 bases). Between the trimmed V and J ends, which lost 4 bases and 4 bases, there was a span of 12 bases. Germline CDR1 and CDR2: GTSNPN and SVGIG (reference sequence). The CDR3 covers 13 residues.

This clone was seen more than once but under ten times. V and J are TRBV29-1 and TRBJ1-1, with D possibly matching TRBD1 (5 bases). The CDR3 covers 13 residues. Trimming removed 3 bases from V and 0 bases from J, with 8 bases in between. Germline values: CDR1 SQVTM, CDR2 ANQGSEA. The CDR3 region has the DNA TGCAGCGTTGAGGTAGGGGTGAACACTGAAGCTTTCTTT. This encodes CSVEVGVNTEAFF.

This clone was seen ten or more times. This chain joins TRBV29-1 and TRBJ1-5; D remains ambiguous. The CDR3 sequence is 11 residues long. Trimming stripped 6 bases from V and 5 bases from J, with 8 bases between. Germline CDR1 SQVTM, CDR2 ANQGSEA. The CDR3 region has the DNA TGCAGCGTAGGTGGCGATCAGCCCCAGCATTTT. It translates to CSVGGDQPQHF.

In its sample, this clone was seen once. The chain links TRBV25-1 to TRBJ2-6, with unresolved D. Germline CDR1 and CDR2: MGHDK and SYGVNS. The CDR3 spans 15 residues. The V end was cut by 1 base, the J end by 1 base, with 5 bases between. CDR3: CASSESRSGANVLTF. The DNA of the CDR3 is TGTGCCAGCAGTGAATCAAGGTCTGGGGCCAACGTCCTGACTTTC.

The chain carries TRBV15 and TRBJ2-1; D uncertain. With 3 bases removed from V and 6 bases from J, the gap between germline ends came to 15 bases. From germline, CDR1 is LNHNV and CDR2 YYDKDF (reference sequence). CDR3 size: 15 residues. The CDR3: CATSSTPGFFNEQFF. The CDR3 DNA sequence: TGTGCCACCAGCAGTACGCCCGGGTTTTTCAATGAGCAGTTCTTC.

In DNA, the CDR3 is TGTGCCAGCAGCCACGGGGTGGGGAACACCGGGGAGCTGTTTTTT. It encodes CASSHGVGNTGELFF. The chain combines TRBV6-6 with TRBJ2-2, with a weak D call TRBD2 (5 bases). Per germline, CDR1 MNHNY and CDR2 SVGAGI (reference sequence). The CDR3 is made up of 15 amino acids. The V gene lost 6 bases and the J gene lost 1 base, with 12 bases spanning the gap.

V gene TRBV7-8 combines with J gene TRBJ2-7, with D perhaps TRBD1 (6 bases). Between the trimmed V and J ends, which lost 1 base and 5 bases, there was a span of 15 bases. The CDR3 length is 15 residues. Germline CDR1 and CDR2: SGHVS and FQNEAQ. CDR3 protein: CASSLVVLQGHEQYF. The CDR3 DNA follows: TGTGCCAGCAGCTTAGTTGTCCTCCAGGGGCACGAGCAGTACTTC.

CDR3 nucleotide sequence: TGTGCCAGCAGCCCTCCGGGACTTCAGTACTTC. Translating gives CASSPPGLQYF. The gene calls are TRBV7-2 and TRBJ2-4; tentatively, D is TRBD1 or TRBD2 (5 bases each). Trimming took off 5 bases at V and 11 bases at J, with 10 bases between the two ends. The CDR3 has 11 amino acids. Germline V lookup: CDR1 SGHTA, CDR2 FQGNSA.

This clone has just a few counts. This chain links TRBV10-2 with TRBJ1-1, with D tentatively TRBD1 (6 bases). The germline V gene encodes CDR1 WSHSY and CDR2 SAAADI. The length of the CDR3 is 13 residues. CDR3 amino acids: CVSLGAFGTEAFF. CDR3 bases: TGCGTCTCCCTGGGGGCCTTTGGCACTGAAGCTTTCTTT.

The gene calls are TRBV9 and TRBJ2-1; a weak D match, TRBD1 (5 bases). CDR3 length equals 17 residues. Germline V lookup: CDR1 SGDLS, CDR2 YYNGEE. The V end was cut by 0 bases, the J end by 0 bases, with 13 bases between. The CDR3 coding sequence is TGTGCCAGCAGCGTAGACTATGGGGCTAGCTCCTACAATGAGCAGTTCTTC. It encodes CASSVDYGASSYNEQFF.

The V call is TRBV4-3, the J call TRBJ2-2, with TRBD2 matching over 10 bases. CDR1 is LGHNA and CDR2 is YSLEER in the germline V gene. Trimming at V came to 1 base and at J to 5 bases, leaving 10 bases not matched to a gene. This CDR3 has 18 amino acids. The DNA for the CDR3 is TGCGCCAGCAGCCAAGGGGTGGCTAGCGGGAGAGGGACCGGGGAGCTGTTTTTT. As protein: CASSQGVASGRGTGELFF.

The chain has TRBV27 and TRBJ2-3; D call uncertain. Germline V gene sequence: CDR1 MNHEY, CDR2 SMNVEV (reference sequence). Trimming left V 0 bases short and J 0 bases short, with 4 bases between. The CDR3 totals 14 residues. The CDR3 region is CASSLSLSTDTQYF. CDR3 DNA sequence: TGTGCCAGCAGTTTATCCTTAAGCACAGATACGCAGTATTTT.

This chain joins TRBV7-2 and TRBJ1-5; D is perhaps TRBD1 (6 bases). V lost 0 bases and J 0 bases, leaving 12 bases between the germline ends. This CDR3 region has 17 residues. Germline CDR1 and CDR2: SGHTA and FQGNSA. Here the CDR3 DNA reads TGTGCCAGCAGCTTAGCTGCGGGGGCCGTTAGCAATCAGCCCCAGCATTTT. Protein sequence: CASSLAAGAVSNQPQHF.

The CDR3 DNA follows: TGTGCCAGCACCCCTGACAGGGTATGGAACAATGAGCAGTTCTTC. Amino acid sequence: CASTPDRVWNNEQFF. The genes are TRBV7-9 and TRBJ2-1; 7 bases line up with TRBD1. Per the germline V gene, CDR1 is SEHNR and CDR2 is FQNEAQ (reference sequence). Trimming removed 7 bases from V and 5 bases from J; junction bases left unmatched: 11. This CDR3 region has 15 residues.

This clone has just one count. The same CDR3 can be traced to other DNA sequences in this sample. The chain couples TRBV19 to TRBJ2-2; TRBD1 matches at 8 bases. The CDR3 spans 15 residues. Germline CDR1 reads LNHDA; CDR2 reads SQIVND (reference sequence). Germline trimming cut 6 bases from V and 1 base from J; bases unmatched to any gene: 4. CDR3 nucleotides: TGTGCCAGTAGCAGAGGGACAGGGAACACCGGGGAGCTGTTTTTT. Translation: CASSRGTGNTGELFF.

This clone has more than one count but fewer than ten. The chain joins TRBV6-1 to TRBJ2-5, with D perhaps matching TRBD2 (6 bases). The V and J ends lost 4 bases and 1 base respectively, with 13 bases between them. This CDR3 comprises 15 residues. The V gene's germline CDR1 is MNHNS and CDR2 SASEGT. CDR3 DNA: TGTGCCAGCAGTGTCAACCCCGGGGGCCAAGAGACCCAGTACTTC. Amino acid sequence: CASSVNPGGQETQYF.

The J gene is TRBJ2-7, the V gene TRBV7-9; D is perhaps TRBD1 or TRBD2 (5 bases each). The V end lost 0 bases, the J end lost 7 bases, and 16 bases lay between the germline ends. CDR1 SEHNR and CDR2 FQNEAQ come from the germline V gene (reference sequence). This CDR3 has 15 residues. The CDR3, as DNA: TGTGCCAGCAGCTTAGCGTTCCTAGCCGAGGGGGAGCAGTACTTC. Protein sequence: CASSLAFLAEGEQYF.

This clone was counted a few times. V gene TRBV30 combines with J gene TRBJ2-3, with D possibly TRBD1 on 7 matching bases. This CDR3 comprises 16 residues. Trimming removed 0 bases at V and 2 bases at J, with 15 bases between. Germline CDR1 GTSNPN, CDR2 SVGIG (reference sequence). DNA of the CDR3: TGTGCCTGGAGTGTCGGGGACAGCGGGTTCACAGATACGCAGTATTTT. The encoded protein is CAWSVGDSGFTDTQYF.

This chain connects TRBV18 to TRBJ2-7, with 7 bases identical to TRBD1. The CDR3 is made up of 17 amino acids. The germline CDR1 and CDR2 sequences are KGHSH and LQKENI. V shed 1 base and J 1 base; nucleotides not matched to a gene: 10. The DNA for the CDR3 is TGTGCCAGCTCACCACGGGGCTTCCGGGACAGTTCCTACGAGCAGTACTTC. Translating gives CASSPRGFRDSSYEQYF.

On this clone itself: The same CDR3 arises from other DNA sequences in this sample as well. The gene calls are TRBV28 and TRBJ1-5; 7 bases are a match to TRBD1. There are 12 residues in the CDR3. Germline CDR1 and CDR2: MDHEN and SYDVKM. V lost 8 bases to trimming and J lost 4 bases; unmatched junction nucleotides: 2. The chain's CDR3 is CASRDSNQPQHF. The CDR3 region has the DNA TGTGCCAGCCGGGACAGTAATCAGCCCCAGCATTTT.